This T cell receptor beta chain appears in the sequencing data of a study of blood T cells in healthy people across ages (dated by TCRdb to the mid-2010s). For context, the study as a whole: In model experiments, template switching captured about one uniquely barcoded TCR beta cDNA molecule for every two T cells. The donors were divided into four age groups: young (average around 17 years), middle-aged (about 41), aged (approximately 62) and long-lived (about 79). Two additional independent replicas of 1 million unique cDNA reads from the same blood draw were analyzed for two donors (one aged 18 to 29 and one aged 80 or older). The study measured age-related changes in TCR beta repertoire diversity using deep sequencing normalized with unique cDNA molecular identifiers. Donors of different ages were randomly distributed across sequencing lanes to avoid experimental bias. What the study reported, not specific to this receptor: There was a strong correlation between observed TCR beta diversity and the percentage of naive T cells measured by flow cytometry. Because the CMV infection status of the donors was unknown, age-related changes in expanded clonotypes may potentially have been confounded. Compared with the aged group, more naive CD4+ T cells, fewer expanded clones and increased TCR diversity were shown by the long-lived group, suggesting age selection. Bulk unsorted PBMC profiling prevented conclusive comparison of naive and antigen-experienced compartments. Total diversity estimates from one million sequenced T cells were considered lower bounds and underestimates. As age increased, observed TCR beta diversity per million T cells dropped in a roughly linear way, and a significant reduction was already evident by age about 40.

As to this clonotype: Its antigen is unknown. No quality values exist for individual bases; no much larger clone is one base distant.

Receptor amplification or capture employed 5' RACE. Data came from an Illumina HiSeq 2500. A second roughly 6 to 12 cycle PCR used a sample-barcoded 5' primer and a J-beta primer mix. A template-switch 5' adaptor carrying 12 random nucleotides introduced a unique molecular identifier onto each TCR beta cDNA molecule. Each sample yielded at least 2.5 million CDR3-containing paired-end reads. The Mint cDNA synthesis kit, primed by a TRBC-specific oligonucleotide, was used to synthesize first-strand cDNA from all RNA. Following uracil-DNA glycosylase treatment, a first 18-cycle PCR with universal primers M1SS and BC2_uni_R was performed on all cDNA. Regarding the original processing steps: For normalization, 1 million high-quality reads were randomly selected from each sample, with every read carrying a distinct molecular identifier. Reads sharing molecular identifiers were discarded rather than binned into consensus sequences. MiTCR, with a Q25 quality threshold and the strictest error-elimination algorithm, was used for CDR3 identification, clonotype clustering and error correction. A nonparametric unseen species model using Euler transformation provided a lower-bound estimate of total TCR beta diversity. TCRdb redid the processing of the public reads, applying fastp at Q25 and MiXCR, and retained in-frame beta chains. One record per CDR3 amino acid sequence lists the most common genes and DNA. These V and J calls originate from TCRdb's pipeline instead of the authors' own analysis. The sample table records about 1,400,000 distinct CDR3 sequences; 35% to 45% of these occur just once. The top ten clones comprise roughly 7.9% of the sample.

The donors were roughly 38 Caucasian individuals from Russia, aged roughly 6 to 100 years, who were systemically healthy. Approximately 10 milliliters of peripheral blood were collected from each donor into EDTA-treated Vacutainer tubes. PBMCs were isolated by Ficoll-Paque density-gradient centrifugation, with at least 6 million obtained per sample. Total RNA was extracted from PBMCs with Trizol reagent, with at least 5 micrograms obtained per sample. Naive CD45RAhigh/CD27high T cell percentages were measured by flow cytometry on a PBMC aliquot from every donor. Sequencing input: blood. This clonotype originated in a woman between 18 and 29 years old in good health.

The sequenced DNA: TGTGCCACCAGCAGAGGGGGAGGGATTGAGCAGTTCTTC. It encodes CATSRGGGIEQFF. Recombination connected TRBV15 to TRBJ2-1, with 7 central nucleotides matching TRBD2. The CDR1 and CDR2 encoded by the germline V gene (reference sequence) are LNHNV and YYDKDF. Its CDR3 holds 13 amino acids, cysteine through phenylalanine. Just CDR3 DNA is preserved here, 39 bases in frame from base 1. Clipping removes 1 base from V and 9 bases from J, with 3 as the unmatched junction base count. With the rest looked up from the reference TRBV15 and TRBJ2-1 genes rather than sequenced, the full variable domain is DAMVIQNPRYQVTQFGKPVTLSCSQTLNHNVMYWYQQKSSQAPKLLFHYYDKDFNNEADTPDNFQSRRPNTSFCFLDIRSPGLGDTAMYLCATSRGGGIEQFFGPGTRLTVL.